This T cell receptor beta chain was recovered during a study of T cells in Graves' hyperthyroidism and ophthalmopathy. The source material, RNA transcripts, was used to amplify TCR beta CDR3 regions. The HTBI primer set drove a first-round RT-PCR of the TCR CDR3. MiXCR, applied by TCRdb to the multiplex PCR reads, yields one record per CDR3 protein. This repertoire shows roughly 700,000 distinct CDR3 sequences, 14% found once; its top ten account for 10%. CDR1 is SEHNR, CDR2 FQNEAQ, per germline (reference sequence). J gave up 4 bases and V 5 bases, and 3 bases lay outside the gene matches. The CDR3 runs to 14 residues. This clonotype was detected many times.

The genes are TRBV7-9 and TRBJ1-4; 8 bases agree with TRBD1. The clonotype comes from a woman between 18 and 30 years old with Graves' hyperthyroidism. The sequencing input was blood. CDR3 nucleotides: TGTGCCAGCAGCCTCGGACAGGGTAATGAAAAACTGTTTTTT. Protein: CASSLGQGNEKLFF.